This T cell receptor (beta chain) was obtained from a study of blood T cell repertoires in COVID-19. Study context: From T cells, B-cell-depleted T cells, or PBMCs came the material, which was cDNA or gDNA.

Per the authors' pipeline: Using reference gene primer amplification, nucleated cell counts were estimated. Method: immunoSEQ multiplex PCR; TCRdb's copy keeps in-frame clones and lacks some. V and J calls and clone size come straight from that table; D and trimming were deduced from the DNA. The sample gives more than 65,000 clones, around nine tenths of which show up once; roughly 8% is in the top ten. This clone came up once. The sequence came from a human donor in a cohort sampled during active COVID-19. Input material: peripheral blood.

CDR3: CASSLRGSGFSYNEQFF. CDR3 bases: TGTGCCAGCAGCCTTAGGGGTAGCGGGTTCTCCTACAATGAGCAGTTCTTC. This sequence joins TRBV11-2 and TRBJ2-1; 7 bases align to TRBD2. The CDR3 is made up of 17 amino acids. From germline, CDR1 is SGHAT and CDR2 FQNNGV. V lost 5 bases to trimming and J lost 0 bases; unmatched junction nucleotides: 10.